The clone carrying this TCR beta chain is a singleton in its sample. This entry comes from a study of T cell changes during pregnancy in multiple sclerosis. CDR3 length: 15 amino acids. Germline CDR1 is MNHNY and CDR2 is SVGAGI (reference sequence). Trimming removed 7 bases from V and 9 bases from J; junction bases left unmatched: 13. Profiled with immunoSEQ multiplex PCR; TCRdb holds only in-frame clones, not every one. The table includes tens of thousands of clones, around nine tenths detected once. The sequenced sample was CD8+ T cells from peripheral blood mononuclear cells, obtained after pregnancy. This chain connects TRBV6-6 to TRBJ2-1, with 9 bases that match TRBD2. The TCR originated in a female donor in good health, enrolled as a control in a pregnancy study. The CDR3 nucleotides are TGTGCCAGCACAGTTTCGGGACTAGCTTTTGTTGAGCAGTTCTTC. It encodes CASTVSGLAFVEQFF.